The 5 T cell receptor beta chains presented below share a single source sample, sequenced in a study of shared clonotypes between healthy human individuals. Some clones are missing from TCRdb's copy, which holds only in-frame ones; the method was immunoSEQ multiplex PCR. The sample carries roughly 700,000 clones, 90% recorded once. Sequenced input: memory CD8+ T cells from PBMCs. Subset given: CD45RO+ cells pooled with CCR7-negative TemRA cells. These receptors all come from a man younger than 30 in good health. Some clones in this sample may be carry-over from other donors' samples.

This sequence joins TRBV5-6 and TRBJ2-1, with TRBD2 as a possible D gene (5 bases). V lost 1 base to trimming and J lost 9 bases, with 11 bases between them. Germline V gene data show CDR1 as SGHDT and CDR2 as YYEEEE. The CDR3 consists of 13 residues. The CDR3 region is CASSLRLATEQFF. In DNA, the CDR3 is TGTGCCAGCAGCTTGCGGCTAGCTACTGAGCAGTTCTTC.

This clone was seen a single time. The chain has TRBV19 and TRBJ2-1; no reliable D call. The V gene's germline CDR1 is LNHDA and CDR2 SQIVND (reference sequence). CDR3 size: 17 residues. The V gene lost 0 bases and the J gene lost 2 bases, with 14 bases spanning the gap. CDR3 protein: CASSIDPEEHPYNEQFF. The CDR3 DNA follows: TGTGCCAGTAGTATAGACCCCGAGGAGCACCCCTACAATGAGCAGTTCTTC. Together with reference TRBV19 and TRBJ2-1, the CDR3 gives the full variable domain: DGGITQSPKYLFRKEGQNVTLSCEQNLNHDAMYWYRQDPGQGLRLIYYSQIVNDFQKGDIAEGYSVSREKKESFPLTVTSAQKNPTAFYLCASSIDPEEHPYNEQFFGPGTRLTVL.

The V and J genes are TRBV9 and TRBJ2-1; TRBD1 agrees at 9 bases. The V segment lost 2 bases and the J segment 2 bases; nucleotides outside the gene matches: 5. The germline CDR1 and CDR2 sequences are SGDLS and YYNGEE. This CDR3 spans 16 amino acids. The chain's CDR3 is CASSVVRQGAYNEQFF. CDR3 bases: TGTGCCAGCAGCGTTGTTCGACAGGGGGCCTACAATGAGCAGTTCTTC.

The genes are TRBV11-2 and TRBJ2-4; TRBD1 or TRBD2 may be the D gene (6 bases each). Trimming shortened V by 1 base and J by 3 bases, and 13 bases separated the two germline ends. The germline V gene has CDR1 SGHAT and CDR2 FQNNGV. The length of the CDR3 is 16 residues. The CDR3 DNA reads TGTGCCAGCAGCTTAGGGCCAGGGGAGGACAAAAACATTCAGTACTTC. Translated: CASSLGPGEDKNIQYF.

The chain uses TRBV5-4 and TRBJ1-2; 7 nucleotides line up with TRBD1. This CDR3 comprises 14 residues. The germline CDR1 and CDR2 sequences are SGHNT and YYREEE (reference sequence). V gave up 3 bases and J gave up 5 bases; unmatched junction bases: 7. CDR3 sequence reads: CASSYPGTAYGYTF. CDR3 bases: TGTGCCAGCAGCTATCCCGGGACAGCGTATGGCTACACCTTC.